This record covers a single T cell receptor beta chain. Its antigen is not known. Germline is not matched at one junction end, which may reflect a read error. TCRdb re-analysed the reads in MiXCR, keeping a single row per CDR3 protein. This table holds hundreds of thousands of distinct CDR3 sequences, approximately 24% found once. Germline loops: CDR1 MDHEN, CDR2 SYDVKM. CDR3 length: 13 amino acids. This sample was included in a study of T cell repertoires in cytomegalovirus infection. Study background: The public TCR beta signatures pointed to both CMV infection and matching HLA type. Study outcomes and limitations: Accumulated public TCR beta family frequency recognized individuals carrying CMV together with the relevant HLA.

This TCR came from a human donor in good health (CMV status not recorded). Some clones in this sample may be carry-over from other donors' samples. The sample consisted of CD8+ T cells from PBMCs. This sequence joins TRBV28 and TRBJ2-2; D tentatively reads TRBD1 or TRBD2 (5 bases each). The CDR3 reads CASRPDRTGELLF. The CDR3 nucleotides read TGTGCCAGCAGGCCTGACAGAACCGGGGAGCTGCTTTTT.